This T cell receptor beta chain was recovered during a study of cytomegalovirus exposure and HLA in healthy donors. The CDR3 runs 15 residues. Germline assignment: CDR1 SGHAT and CDR2 FQDESV (reference sequence). The V gene lost 3 bases and the J gene lost 3 bases, with 14 bases spanning the gap. Primers for the PCR totalled 60 Vbeta and 13 Jbeta. The method was immunoSEQ multiplex PCR; TCRdb's version includes in-frame clones alone and lacks a portion of them. The data contain about 120,000 clones, 77% of them singletons. This clonotype was obtained from a male donor in good health and CMV-seropositive. The V and J genes are TRBV11-1 and TRBJ1-1; D is uncertain. Sequenced material: PBMCs. The CDR3 region is CASSFGLTRDTEAFF. In nucleotides, the CDR3 is TGTGCCAGCAGCTTCGGACTTACGAGGGACACTGAAGCTTTCTTT. Together with reference TRBV11-1 and TRBJ1-1, the CDR3 gives the full variable domain: EAEVAQSPRYKITEKSQAVAFWCDPISGHATLYWYRQILGQGPELLVQFQDESVVDDSQLPKDRFSAERLKGVDSTLKIQPAELGDSAMYLCASSFGLTRDTEAFFGQGTRLTVV.